This TCR beta chain derives from a study of OX40 agonist ivuxolimab in advanced cancers. Study observations and caveats: In general, CD8+ T cells held more expanded clones than CD4+ did, on average. Doses of 0.1 to 3.0 mg/kg were accompanied by clonal expansion of CD4+ and CD8+ blood T cells by week 6.

Germline CDR1 SEHNR, CDR2 FQNEAQ (reference sequence). This CDR3 has 15 amino acids. V dropped 1 base and J dropped 3; count of bases not matched to a gene: 2. Data came from immunoSEQ multiplex PCR; TCRdb stores just in-frame clones and leaves some out. This repertoire shows tens of thousands of clones, roughly 90% found once; its top ten account for approximately 0.26%. This clone was recorded once. Antigen specificity is unknown. Enrollment shut out patients with autoimmune disease history or systemic immunosuppression. The chain is built from TRBV7-9 and TRBJ1-2, with TRBD1 matching 10 bases. The input for sequencing was CD4+ or CD8+ T cells sorted from blood, taken in a trial of the OX40 agonist ivuxolimab. The receptor was derived from an adult with an advanced solid tumor such as melanoma, head and neck, liver or kidney cancer. CDR3 loop: CASSLGGTGDYGYTF. The CDR3 coding sequence is TGTGCCAGCAGCTTAGGCGGGACAGGGGACTATGGCTACACCTTC.